These 2 T cell receptor beta chains originate from one sample sequenced in a study of T cell repertoires in cytomegalovirus infection. Each CDR3 protein is one row after TCRdb ran MiXCR on the reads. The data contain some 150,000 distinct CDR3 sequences, around 22% of them singletons. Sequenced material: PBMCs. The receptor source for this set is a human donor in good health (CMV status not recorded). Some clones in this sample may be carry-over from other donors' samples.

For this clonotype: A much larger clone differs from this one at a single base, so this may be a read error. The chain joins TRBV7-2 to TRBJ2-5; D unresolved. Germline V gene sequence: CDR1 SGHTA, CDR2 FQGNSA. Trimming took off 5 bases at V and 7 bases at J, with 8 bases between the two ends. This CDR3 has 11 residues. The CDR3 region has the DNA TGTGCCAGCAGCCCCAAAGGGACCCAGTACTTC. It yields the protein CASSPKGTQYF.

This clonotype has a handful of counts. This rearrangement joins TRBV2 to TRBJ1-1, with D unresolved. Germline V gene lookup returns CDR1 SNHLY and CDR2 FYNNEI. The ends were cut back, 4 bases at V and 1 base at J, with 7 bases in the middle. This CDR3 has 13 residues. The CDR3 loop is CASSAPGNTEAFF. DNA for the CDR3: TGTGCCAGCAGTGCTCCGGGGAACACTGAAGCTTTCTTT.